This T cell receptor beta chain was recorded in a study of response to subunit inactivated influenza vaccine. The V gene's germline CDR1 is DFQATT and CDR2 SNEGSKA (reference sequence). The CDR3 sequence is 15 residues long. V shed 1 base and J 6 bases; nucleotides not matched to a gene: 9. Study-level results: That few new T cells are recruited by each seasonal influenza vaccination was the authors' suggestion.

TCRdb called the RT-PCR reads again in MiXCR, with one record for every CDR3 protein. The sample includes approximately 570,000 distinct CDR3 sequences, 6% to 9% of them seen just once. This clonotype showed up many times. The target antigen is unknown. This chain connects TRBV20-1 to TRBJ1-1; 9 bases map to TRBD1. The sequence came from a man aged 50-75 years who received an inactivated influenza vaccine. Material: PBMCs from blood, obtained 23 months after vaccination. CDR3 residues: CSARGGLGQGAEAFF. The CDR3 DNA follows: TGCAGTGCTAGAGGGGGACTGGGACAGGGAGCTGAAGCTTTCTTT.